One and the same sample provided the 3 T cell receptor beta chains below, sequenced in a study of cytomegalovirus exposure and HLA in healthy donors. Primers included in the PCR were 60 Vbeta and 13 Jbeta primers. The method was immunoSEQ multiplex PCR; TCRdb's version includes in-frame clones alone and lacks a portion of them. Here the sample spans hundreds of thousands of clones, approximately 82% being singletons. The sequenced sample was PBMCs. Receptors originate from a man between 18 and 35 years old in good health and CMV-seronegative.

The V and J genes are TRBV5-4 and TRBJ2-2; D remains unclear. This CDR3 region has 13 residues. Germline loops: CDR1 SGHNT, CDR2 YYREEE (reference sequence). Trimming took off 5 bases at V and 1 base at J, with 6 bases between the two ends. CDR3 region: CASSSQNTGELFF. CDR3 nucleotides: TGTGCCAGCAGTTCCCAGAACACCGGGGAGCTGTTTTTT.

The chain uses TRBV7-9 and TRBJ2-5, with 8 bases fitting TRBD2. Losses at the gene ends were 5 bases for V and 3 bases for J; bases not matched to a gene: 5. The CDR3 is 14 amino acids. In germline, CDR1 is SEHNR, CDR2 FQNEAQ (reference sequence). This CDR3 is CASSMTSAKETQYF. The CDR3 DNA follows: TGTGCCAGCAGCATGACTAGCGCCAAAGAGACCCAGTACTTC.

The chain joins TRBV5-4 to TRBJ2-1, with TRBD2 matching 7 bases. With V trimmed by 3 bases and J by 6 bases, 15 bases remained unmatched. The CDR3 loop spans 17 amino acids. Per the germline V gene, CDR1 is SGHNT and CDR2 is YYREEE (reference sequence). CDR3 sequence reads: CASSSGLWEGPRNEQFF. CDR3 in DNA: TGTGCCAGCAGCTCTGGCTTATGGGAGGGCCCCCGCAATGAGCAGTTCTTC.